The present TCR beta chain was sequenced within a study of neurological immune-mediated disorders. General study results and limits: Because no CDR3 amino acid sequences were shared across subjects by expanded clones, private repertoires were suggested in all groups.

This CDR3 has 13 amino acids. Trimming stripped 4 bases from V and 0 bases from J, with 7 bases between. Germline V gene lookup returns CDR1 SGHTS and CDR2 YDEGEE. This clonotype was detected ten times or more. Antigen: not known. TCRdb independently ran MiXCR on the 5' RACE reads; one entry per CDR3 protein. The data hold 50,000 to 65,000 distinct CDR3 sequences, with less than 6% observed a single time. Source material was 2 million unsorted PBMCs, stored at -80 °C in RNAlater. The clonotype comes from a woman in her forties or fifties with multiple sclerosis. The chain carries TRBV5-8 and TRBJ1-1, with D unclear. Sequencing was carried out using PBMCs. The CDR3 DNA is TGTGCCAGCAGCCTTCAGATGAACACTGAAGCTTTCTTT. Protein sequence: CASSLQMNTEAFF.